This entry is about one T cell receptor (beta chain). These data are taken from a study of blood T cell repertoires in COVID-19. The CDR3 is 15 residues long. The V and J ends lost 9 bases and 2 bases, in that order; junction bases with no gene match: 7. CDR1 is KGHDR and CDR2 is SFDVKD in the germline V gene. How the authors handled the data: The assay estimated nucleated cells by amplifying reference gene primers. The protocol was immunoSEQ multiplex PCR, while the TCRdb copy is restricted to in-frame clones and leaves out a portion. That table supplies the V and J calls and clone size; D and trimming were determined from the DNA. The sample contains about 260,000 clones, around 87% of which appear only once.

The chain carries TRBV24-1 and TRBJ2-1; 9 bases are shared with TRBD2. The source material was peripheral blood. The TCR originated in a woman aged 50 to 60 who had recovered from COVID-19. The CDR3, as DNA: TGTGCCACCCGGGCGGCGGGAGGGACCTACAATGAGCAGTTCTTC. Its protein product is CATRAAGGTYNEQFF.